These T cell receptor beta chains were read from a single sample in a study of glioma-infiltrating T cells. TCRdb ran MiXCR on the multiplex PCR reads and lists one entry per CDR3 protein. The profile shows 300,000 to 450,000 distinct CDR3 sequences, about two fifths of them singletons. Sequenced material: glioma tissue, nonneoplastic brain tissue, or PBMCs (not recorded which). The receptors were sampled from a human donor with low-grade glioma or glioblastoma, undergoing nonglioma brain surgery, or in good health (not recorded which). The CDR3 runs from the conserved cysteine through the conserved F or W. A D gene is named only where the DNA matches it firmly. Only part of the rows carry a size: once, few, many, or a class if the clone is expanded.

CDR3nt | CDR3aa | j_gene | abundance | d_gene | v_gene
TGTGCCAGCAGCCAGGAGCCAACACAGGGATACACTGAAGCTTTCTTT | CASSQEPTQGYTEAFF | TRBJ1-1 | few | . | TRBV4-2
TGTGCCAGCAGCTTAGGGGACAGGTTTACTCCCCTGAGTGGATACGAGCAGTACTTC | CASSLGDRFTPLSGYEQYF | TRBJ2-7 | . | TRBD1 | TRBV7-8
TGCAGTGCTAGAGATGGAGAGACCCAGTACTTC | CSARDGETQYF | TRBJ2-5 | many | . | TRBV20-1
TGCGCCGGAAGTGACGGAGGGTTAGGGGATACGCAGTATTTT | CAGSDGGLGDTQYF | TRBJ2-3 | . | . | TRBV5-1
TGTGCTAGTGGTTTGGTACGAGGTAGCGGGAGGGCTCTTAATGAGCAGTTCTTC | CASGLVRGSGRALNEQFF | TRBJ2-1 | . | TRBD2 | TRBV12-5
TGTGCCAGCAGCTCGGACAGATTAAACTACGAGCAGTACTTC | CASSSDRLNYEQYF | TRBJ2-7 | few | . | TRBV7-2
TGTGCCAGCAGTCGTCACGGACAGGGTGACTCTGGGGCCAACGTCCTGACTTTC | CASSRHGQGDSGANVLTF | TRBJ2-6 | . | TRBD1 | TRBV6-6
TGCGCCAGCAGCTCCATACAGGGGAACACTGAAGCTTTCTTT | CASSSIQGNTEAFF | TRBJ1-1 | few | . | TRBV5-1
TGTGCCAGCAGCGCCCGACAGGGGGCGGACGAGCAGTACTTC | CASSARQGADEQYF | TRBJ2-7 | . | TRBD1 | TRBV7-2
TGCGCCAGCAGCCTCAACTTAGCGGGAGTCCCAGATACGCAGTATTTT | CASSLNLAGVPDTQYF | TRBJ2-3 | few | TRBD2 | TRBV4-1
TGTGCCAGCAGCCGGGACGAGGTTAGGACTAGCGGTCCCTCGGAGCAGTACTTC | CASSRDEVRTSGPSEQYF | TRBJ2-7 | . | TRBD2 | TRBV4-2
TGCAGTGCTAGAGATCTGGGACTAGACAATGAGCAGTTCTTC | CSARDLGLDNEQFF | TRBJ2-1 | . | TRBD2 | TRBV20-1
TGCAGCGTTGCTCGGACAGGGAAAAACACTGAAGCTTTCTTT | CSVARTGKNTEAFF | TRBJ1-1 | once | TRBD1 | TRBV29-1
TGCAGTGCCAGGACAGGGGGCTTGAACCAGCCCCAGCATTTT | CSARTGGLNQPQHF | TRBJ1-5 | . | TRBD1 | TRBV20-1
TGTGCCACCAGCAGAGATCGGGAGACAGCTACCTACGAGCAGTACTTC | CATSRDRETATYEQYF | TRBJ2-7 | many | . | TRBV15
TGTGCCAGCAGTGAGGCCGGGACAGGGAGAGGCTACACCTTC | CASSEAGTGRGYTF | TRBJ1-2 | few | TRBD1 | TRBV2
TGTGCCAGCAGCCGCCTGCCCGGGTCCTACGAGCAGTACTTC | CASSRLPGSYEQYF | TRBJ2-7 | . | . | TRBV28
TGTGCCAGCAGCCAAGATGTGGGAAACACTGAAGCTTTCTTT | CASSQDVGNTEAFF | TRBJ1-1 | many | . | TRBV3-1
TGTGCCAGCAGTCACTTAGGATTGCCCTACGAGCAGTACTTC | CASSHLGLPYEQYF | TRBJ2-7 | few | . | TRBV28
TGTGCCAGCAGCTTTAAACTAGCGGGAGGGCCTAAGGACGAGCAGTACTTC | CASSFKLAGGPKDEQYF | TRBJ2-7 | few | TRBD2 | TRBV7-2
TGTGCCAGCTCACAGCATAACAATCAGCCCCAGCATTTT | CASSQHNNQPQHF | TRBJ1-5 | few | . | TRBV18
TGTGCCAGCAGTCTCGCGACAGGAGCTTCCTTT | CASSLATGASF | TRBJ1-1 | . | . | TRBV6-1
TGCAGTTCAAGCCCAGATAGCAATCAGCCCCAGCATTTT | CSSSPDSNQPQHF | TRBJ1-5 | . | . | TRBV20-1
TGTGCCAGCAGTTTTTTTCAGGGGGGAGCTAACTATGGCTACACCTTC | CASSFFQGGANYGYTF | TRBJ1-2 | . | TRBD1 | TRBV12-3/TRBV12-4
TGCAGCGTTGGCGACAGGGGACTTGCTGGCTACACCTTC | CSVGDRGLAGYTF | TRBJ1-2 | . | TRBD1 | TRBV29-1
TGTGCCAGCAGCCCCCCCGGGAATTCACCCCTCCACTTT | CASSPPGNSPLHF | TRBJ1-6 | many | . | TRBV28
TGTGCCAGCAGCTTAACCCCGGGACCCCGAGGGGCCAACGTCCTGACTTTC | CASSLTPGPRGANVLTF | TRBJ2-6 | . | . | TRBV7-3
TGCAGCGTTGTTCGGGGCATTGGCTATGGCTACACCTTC | CSVVRGIGYGYTF | TRBJ1-2 | few | . | TRBV29-1
TGTGCCATCATGGCGGTAGGGACTAGCGGCGAGCAGTACTTC | CAIMAVGTSGEQYF | TRBJ2-7 | few | TRBD2 | TRBV10-3
TGCAGTGCTAGTACCGGACTAGTGGACGGGGAGCTGTTTTTT | CSASTGLVDGELFF | TRBJ2-2 | few | TRBD2 | TRBV20-1
TGTGCCGTCAGGACCACCCAAAAAGAGACCCGGTACTTC | CAVRTTQKETRYF | TRBJ2-5 | . | . | TRBV6-1
TGTGCCAGCAGCTCACGGGCCCTGGGTGGCTACACCTTC | CASSSRALGGYTF | TRBJ1-2 | . | . | TRBV7-9
TGTGCCAGCAGCCCTACCCATGCTGGCTACACCTTC | CASSPTHAGYTF | TRBJ1-2 | . | . | TRBV7-3
TGTGCCAGCAGCCAAGGACCCTCACGAGAGCAGTACTTC | CASSQGPSREQYF | TRBJ2-7 | few | . | TRBV4-2
TGTGCCAGCAGCTTAGCGCGACTAGCACTCAGGGATACGCAGTATTTT | CASSLARLALRDTQYF | TRBJ2-3 | . | TRBD2 | TRBV7-8
TGTGCCAGCAGCAACAGGGGAGCCCGCCCCTACAATGAGCAGTTCTTC | CASSNRGARPYNEQFF | TRBJ2-1 | . | TRBD1 | TRBV6-1
TGTGCCACCAGTGATTGGACAGGGGCGCGCACAGATACGCAGTATTTT | CATSDWTGARTDTQYF | TRBJ2-3 | . | TRBD1 | TRBV24-1
TGTGCCAGCAGTTTATTAGGGTACATGAACACTGAAGCTTTCTTT | CASSLLGYMNTEAFF | TRBJ1-1 | . | . | TRBV28
TGTGCCAGCAGCTGGGCGACTAGCGGGAGTGGGACAGATACGCAGTATTTT | CASSWATSGSGTDTQYF | TRBJ2-3 | many | TRBD2 | TRBV7-2
TGTGCCAGCAGCCCGGGGGGACAGGGGGCAGAATCACCCCTCCACTTT | CASSPGGQGAESPLHF | TRBJ1-6 | few | TRBD1 | TRBV5-4
TGTGCCAGCAGGCCGTTTAGACTGAAGGGAGATACGCAGTATTTT | CASRPFRLKGDTQYF | TRBJ2-3 | . | . | TRBV2
TGTGCCAGCAGTCCCCGTGGCCGGCGGGAGCAGTACTTT | CASSPRGRREQYF | TRBJ2-7 | . | TRBD2 | TRBV6-6
TGTGCCAGCAGCGCCGGGACGGAAAACATTCAGTACTTC | CASSAGTENIQYF | TRBJ2-4 | once | . | TRBV7-8
TGTGCCAGCAGCTTACTAGCGGGAGGTGCAGATACGCAGTATTTT | CASSLLAGGADTQYF | TRBJ2-3 | . | TRBD2 | TRBV7-9
TGTGCCAGCAGTTTTCATACCGGGACAGGAGAGTACGAGCAGTACTTC | CASSFHTGTGEYEQYF | TRBJ2-7 | few | TRBD1 | TRBV6-2/TRBV6-3
TGTGCCACCAGCGAGACGGGACAAAGTAACTATGGCTACACCTTC | CATSETGQSNYGYTF | TRBJ1-2 | . | . | TRBV15
TGCGCCAGCAGCCATCCTCCGGGACTAGCGGGAAACACCGGGGAGCTGTTTTTT | CASSHPPGLAGNTGELFF | TRBJ2-2 | few | TRBD2 | TRBV4-1
TGTGCCAGCAGAGCCACAGGGGCCTCCTACTACGAGCAGTACTTC | CASRATGASYYEQYF | TRBJ2-7 | . | TRBD1 | TRBV27
TGCAGTGCAACGGACCTTGCTAGTGGCTACACCTTC | CSATDLASGYTF | TRBJ1-2 | few | . | TRBV20-1
TGCAGTGCTAGAGGACTAGCCCTCTCCTACAATGAGCAGTTCTTC | CSARGLALSYNEQFF | TRBJ2-1 | many | TRBD2 | TRBV20-1
TGTGCCAGCCGACCGGGGGGTTTAACCGGGGAGCTGTTTTTT | CASRPGGLTGELFF | TRBJ2-2 | few | TRBD2 | TRBV28
TGCAGTGTCGAATTAAGAGGGGAGAGGCTCTATGGCTACACCTTC | CSVELRGERLYGYTF | TRBJ1-2 | . | . | TRBV20-1
TGTGCCAGCAGTTTGAACCGCGGGCGTGAGCAGTTCTTC | CASSLNRGREQFF | TRBJ2-1 | . | . | TRBV12-3/TRBV12-4
TGTGCCAGCAGTTTAGCGCAGGGTTACAATGAGCAGTTCTTC | CASSLAQGYNEQFF | TRBJ2-1 | many | . | TRBV12-3/TRBV12-4